The 2 T cell receptor beta chains presented below share a single source sample, sequenced in a study of human T cells and chemical hapten exposure. One entry per CDR3 protein results from TCRdb running MiXCR on the RACE reads. The sample holds nearly 350,000 distinct CDR3 sequences, around 7% seen once. Time point in this sample: patch test 1, 2 weeks after DPC sensitization. The treatment here: therapeutic diphenylcyclopropenone sensitization with weekly scalp DPC. The source was whole blood, collected in connection with sensitization to the hapten diphenylcyclopropenone (DPC). Receptors were obtained from a woman between 18 and 29 years old with alopecia areata. Some clones in this sample may be carry-over from other donors' samples.

This clonotype appeared a few times. The rearrangement links TRBV29-1 to TRBJ2-7, with 14 bases identical to TRBD2. This CDR3 is built from 13 residues. CDR1 is SQVTM and CDR2 is ANQGSEA in the germline V gene. V was pared by 6 bases and J by 7 bases, with 5 bases of the junction left unmatched. CDR3 coding DNA: TGCAGCGTGACTAGCGGGGGGGCCCTAGAGCAGTACTTC. It yields the protein CSVTSGGALEQYF.

The chain uses TRBV5-1 and TRBJ2-6; 11 positions match TRBD1. The V gene end was trimmed by 3 bases and the J gene end by 4 bases; junction bases not matched to a gene: 9. This CDR3 region has 18 residues. The germline V gene has CDR1 SGHRS and CDR2 YFSETQ. The CDR3 DNA is TGCGCCAGCAGCTCTAGCGGACAGGGGGCGCGAGGGGCCAACGTCCTGACTTTC. Residues: CASSSSGQGARGANVLTF. Full variable domain (missing parts from reference TRBV5-1 and TRBJ2-6): KAGVTQTPRYLIKTRGQQVTLSCSPISGHRSVSWYQQTPGQGLQFLFEYFSETQRNKGNFPGRFSGRQFSNSRSEMNVSTLELGDSALYLCASSSSGQGARGANVLTFGAGSRLTVL.